A single T cell receptor (beta chain) is shown here with its context. Its specificity is unknown. In germline, CDR1 is KGHSH, CDR2 LQKENI. The CDR3 spans 15 residues. The V segment lost 6 bases and the J segment 7 bases; nucleotides outside the gene matches: 10. The data stem from a study of cytomegalovirus exposure and HLA in healthy donors. The study, taken as a whole, reports: Researchers catalogued some 160 TCR beta chains as cytomegalovirus-associated.

These donors were members of the approximately 110-subject validation cohort, a group separate from the approximately 680-subject first cohort. Produced via immunoSEQ multiplex PCR; TCRdb's table is partial and in-frame only. The sample consists of about 200,000 clones, around four fifths of them appearing once. This TCR was recovered from a woman aged 18-29 years in good health and CMV-seronegative. The V gene is TRBV18, the J gene TRBJ2-2; TRBD2 matches 8 bases. The sequenced sample consisted of PBMCs. The CDR3 here is CASSPRAGEGGELFF. In DNA form, the CDR3 reads TGTGCCAGCTCTCCCAGAGCGGGAGAAGGCGGGGAGCTGTTTTTT. The full variable domain, rest sourced from reference TRBV18 and TRBJ2-2, is NAGVMQNPRHLVRRRGQEARLRCSPMKGHSHVYWYRQLPEEGLKFMVYLQKENIIDESGMPKERFSAEFPKEGPSILRIQQVVRGDSAAYFCASSPRAGEGGELFFGEGSRLTVL.